This TCR beta chain was found in a study of cytomegalovirus exposure and HLA in healthy donors. The PCR used 60 Vbeta and 13 Jbeta primers. Data came from immunoSEQ multiplex PCR; TCRdb stores just in-frame clones and leaves some out. The sample lists approximately 93,000 clones, around three quarters seen once, with less than 3.5% in the top ten. This clone was observed a handful of times. Its target is unknown. Regarding the study as a whole: The study carried out a later analysis of TCR beta sequences. It associated roughly 17,000 of them with specific HLA alleles at a false discovery rate of 0.05. Sequences of the TCR beta chain were said to predict the HLA-A and HLA-B alleles of most subjects accurately. As a later analysis revealed, the rate of TCR association differed by HLA locus, with DRB1 most and HLA-C fewest. According to a later analysis, most TCR beta chains associated with CMV appeared HLA-restricted.

The TCR originated in a male donor in good health and CMV-seropositive. Sample: PBMCs.

The CDR3: CASRSTASSNEKLFF. DNA for the CDR3: TGCGCCAGCAGATCAACAGCTAGCTCTAATGAAAAACTGTTTTTT. This chain uses TRBV5-1 with TRBJ1-4; D unresolved. The length of the CDR3 is 15 residues. V was trimmed by 5 bases and J by 3 bases, leaving 14 bases between them. Germline V lookup: CDR1 SGHRS, CDR2 YFSETQ.